The T cell receptor (beta chain) described here comes from a study of graft-versus-host responses after intestinal transplantation. About the research overall: The study gave all recipients anti-thymocyte globulin induction, then tacrolimus and steroids for 2 to 3 years. Study-level results: Early declines in HvG clones that occurred post-transplant were associated with peak circulating GvH clone levels.

V lost 8 bases, J lost 4 bases, and 14 bases lay in between. Germline assignment: CDR1 ENHRY and CDR2 SYGVKD. The CDR3 is made up of 13 amino acids. As for this clone: The antigen remains unidentified.

The protocol was immunoSEQ multiplex PCR, while the TCRdb copy is restricted to in-frame clones and leaves out a portion. The sample records some 140,000 clones, 92% being singletons. Sample: unstimulated CD4+ T cells sorted from spleen or lymph node cells, taken before intestinal transplant. The chain uses TRBV10-3 and TRBJ1-2, with a weak D call TRBD1 (5 bases). This receptor was taken from a human donor who received an intestinal transplant. CDR3 DNA sequence: TGTGCCATCTCCAGGGCCGGGGGCTATGGCTACACCTTC. Translating it yields CAISRAGGYGYTF.